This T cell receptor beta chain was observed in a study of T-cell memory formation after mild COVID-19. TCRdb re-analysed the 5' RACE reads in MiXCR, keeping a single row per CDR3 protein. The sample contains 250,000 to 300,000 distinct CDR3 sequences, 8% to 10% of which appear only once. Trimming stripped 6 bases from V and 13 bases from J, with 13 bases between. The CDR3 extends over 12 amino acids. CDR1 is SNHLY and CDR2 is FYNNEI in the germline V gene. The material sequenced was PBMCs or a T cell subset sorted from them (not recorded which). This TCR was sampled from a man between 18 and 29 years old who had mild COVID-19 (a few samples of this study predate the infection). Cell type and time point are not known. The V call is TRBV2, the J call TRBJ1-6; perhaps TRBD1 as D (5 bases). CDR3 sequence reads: CASRGEGSPLHF. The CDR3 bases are TGTGCCAGCAGAGGGGAGGGCAGTCCCCTCCACTTT.